This T cell receptor beta chain was captured in a study of Ad26.COV2.S vaccination and SARS-CoV-2 variants. In the study overall: In the COV1001 trial, the donor was in the Ad26.COV2.S arm. Ad26.COV2.S was injected intramuscularly once or twice, 56 days apart. General study points: Substantial breadth in spike-specific CD8+ and CD4+ T cell responses was reportedly seen after vaccination. Those who received vaccine or placebo ended up with similar non-spike TCR breadth.

TCRdb's copy holds only in-frame clones and misses some; the assay was immunoSEQ multiplex PCR. This table has roughly 320,000 clones, about 85% appearing once. As regards this clone: As yet, its antigen is unknown.

Treatment noted: some 19 received Ad26.COV2.S at low or high dose, single or two shots; five or six received placebo; per-sample allocation not given. Collection of the samples took place on day 63 after the first injection of vaccine or placebo. Germline-derived CDR1 and CDR2 are MNHNS and SASEGT. V was trimmed by 2 bases and J by 3 bases, leaving 14 bases between them. The CDR3 contains 16 residues. This sequence was found in a person between 18 and 59 years old who received the Ad26.COV2.S COVID-19 vaccine or a placebo. The material was peripheral blood, obtained in a trial of Ad26.COV2.S vaccine versus placebo. J is TRBJ1-3 and V is TRBV6-1; D gene uncertain. CDR3 nucleotides: TGTGCCAGCAGTGAAATGGGGAGGGTGAATGGAAACACCATATATTTT. This gives the protein CASSEMGRVNGNTIYF.